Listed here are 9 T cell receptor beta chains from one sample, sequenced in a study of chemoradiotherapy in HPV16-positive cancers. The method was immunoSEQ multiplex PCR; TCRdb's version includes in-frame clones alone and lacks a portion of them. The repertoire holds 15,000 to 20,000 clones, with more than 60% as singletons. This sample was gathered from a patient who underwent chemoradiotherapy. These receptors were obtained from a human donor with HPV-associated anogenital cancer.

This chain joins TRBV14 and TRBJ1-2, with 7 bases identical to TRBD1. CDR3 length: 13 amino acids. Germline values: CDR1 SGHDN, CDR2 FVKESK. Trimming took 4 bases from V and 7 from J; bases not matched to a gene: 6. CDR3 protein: CASSPQDRAGYTF. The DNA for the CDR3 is TGTGCCAGCAGCCCACAAGACAGGGCTGGCTACACCTTC. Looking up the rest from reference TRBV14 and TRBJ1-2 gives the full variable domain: EAGVTQFPSHSVIEKGQTVTLRCDPISGHDNLYWYRRVMGKEIKFLLHFVKESKQDESGMPNNRFLAERTGGTYSTLKVQPAELEDSGVYFCASSPQDRAGYTFGSGTRLTVV.

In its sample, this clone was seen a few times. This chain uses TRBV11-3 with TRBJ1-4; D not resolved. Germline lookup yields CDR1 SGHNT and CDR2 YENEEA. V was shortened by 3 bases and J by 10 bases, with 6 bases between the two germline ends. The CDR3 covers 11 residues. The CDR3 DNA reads TGTGCCAGCAGCTTTGGTGGAAAACTGTTTTTT. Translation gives CASSFGGKLFF.

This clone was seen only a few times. The CDR3 here is CASSQARTRTLFGYTF. The CDR3 DNA reads as TGTGCCAGCAGCCAAGCGCGAACGAGGACCCTTTTTGGCTACACCTTC. The chain joins TRBV14 to TRBJ1-2; no reliable D call. This CDR3 is 16 amino acids long. V shed 1 base and J shed 7 bases, with 19 bases lying between them. Germline assignment: CDR1 SGHDN and CDR2 FVKESK.

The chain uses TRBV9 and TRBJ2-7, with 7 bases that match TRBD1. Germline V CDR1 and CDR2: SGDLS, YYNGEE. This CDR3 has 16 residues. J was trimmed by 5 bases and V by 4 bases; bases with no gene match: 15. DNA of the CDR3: TGTGCCAGCAGCCGGATGACAGGGTTCGGGTACGACGAGCAGTACTTC. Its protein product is CASSRMTGFGYDEQYF.

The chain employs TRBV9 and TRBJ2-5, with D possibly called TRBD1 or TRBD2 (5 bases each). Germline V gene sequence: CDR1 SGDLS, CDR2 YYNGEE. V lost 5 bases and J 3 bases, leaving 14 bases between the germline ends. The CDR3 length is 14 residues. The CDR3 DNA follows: TGTGCCAGCAGTCGGGACGAGGGAGAAGAGACCCAGTACTTC. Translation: CASSRDEGEETQYF.

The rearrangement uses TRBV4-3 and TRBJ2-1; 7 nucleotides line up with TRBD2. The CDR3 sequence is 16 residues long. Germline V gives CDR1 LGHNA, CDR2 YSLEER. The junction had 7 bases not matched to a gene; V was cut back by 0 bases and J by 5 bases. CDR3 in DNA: TGCGCCAGCAGCCAAGAGGACGAGGCGGGGGACAATGAGCAGTTCTTC. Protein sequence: CASSQEDEAGDNEQFF.

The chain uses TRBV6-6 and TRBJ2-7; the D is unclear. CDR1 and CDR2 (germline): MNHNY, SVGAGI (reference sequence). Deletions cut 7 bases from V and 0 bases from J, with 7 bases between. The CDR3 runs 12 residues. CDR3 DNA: TGTGCCAGCAAGGGCAGCTCCTACGAGCAGTACTTC. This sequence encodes CASKGSSYEQYF.

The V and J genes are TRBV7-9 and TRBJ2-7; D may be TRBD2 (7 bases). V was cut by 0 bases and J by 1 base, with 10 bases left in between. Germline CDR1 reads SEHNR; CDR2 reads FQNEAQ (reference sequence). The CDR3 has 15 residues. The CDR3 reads CASSLAGGRSYEQYF. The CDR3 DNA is TGTGCCAGCAGCTTAGCGGGGGGGCGGTCCTACGAGCAGTACTTC.

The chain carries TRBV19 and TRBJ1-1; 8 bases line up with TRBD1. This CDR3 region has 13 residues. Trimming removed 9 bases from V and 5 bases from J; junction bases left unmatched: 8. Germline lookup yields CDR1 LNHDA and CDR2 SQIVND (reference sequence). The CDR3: CASSEQGATEAFF. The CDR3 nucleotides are TGTGCCAGCTCAGAGCAGGGGGCTACTGAAGCTTTCTTT.